This is a list of T cell receptor beta chains from one sample in a study of shared clonotypes between healthy human individuals. Here immunoSEQ multiplex PCR was the method, and the copy in TCRdb shows in-frame clones only, minus some. Here the sample spans a few million clones, 90% to 95% being singletons. Sequenced material: naive CD4+ T cells from PBMCs. Every receptor here comes from a man younger than 35 in good health. Some clones in this sample may be carry-over from other donors' samples. Each CDR3 is given with its conserved first and last residue. A D gene is named only where the DNA matches it firmly. The listing skips clone size in some rows; elsewhere it reads once, few, many or a size class.

clone_size d_call j_call v_call cdr3_aa cdr3_nt
- - TRBJ1-4 TRBV7-9 CASSLKMGPHEKLFF TGTGCCAGCAGTCTTAAGATGGGGCCACATGAAAAACTGTTTTTT
- TRBD2 TRBJ2-2 TRBV28 CASIEGGSNTGELFF TGTGCCAGCATCGAAGGCGGGAGTAACACCGGGGAGCTGTTTTTT
- TRBD1 TRBJ2-3 TRBV5-6 CASSLTGGLTDTQYF TGTGCCAGCAGCTTGACAGGGGGGCTCACAGATACGCAGTATTTT
- - TRBJ2-3 TRBV7-3 CASSPGGGLTDTQYF TGTGCCAGCAGCCCCGGGGGCGGACTCACAGATACGCAGTATTTT
- - TRBJ1-1 TRBV9 CASSPSWGRGTEAFF TGTGCCAGCAGCCCTTCATGGGGGAGGGGGACTGAAGCTTTCTTT
- - TRBJ2-1 TRBV19 CASSPGLLYNEQFF TGTGCCAGTAGTCCCGGACTACTTTACAATGAGCAGTTCTTC
- - TRBJ2-1 TRBV28 CASSYGGSYNEQFF TGTGCCAGCAGTTACGGGGGCTCCTACAATGAGCAGTTCTTC
- TRBD1 TRBJ1-5 TRBV7-9 CASSLGTGGVQPQHF TGTGCCAGCAGCTTAGGCACAGGGGGCGTTCAGCCCCAGCATTTT
- TRBD1 TRBJ1-4 TRBV7-2 CASSLNRGREKLFF TGTGCCAGCAGCTTAAACAGGGGGCGGGAAAAACTGTTTTTT
- - TRBJ2-7 TRBV20-1 CRLERSYEQYF TGCAGGCTCGAGAGGAGCTACGAGCAGTACTTC
- - TRBJ2-7 TRBV7-2 CASSRDFLLDYEQYF TGTGCCAGCAGCCGGGACTTTCTCCTAGATTACGAGCAGTACTTC
- - TRBJ2-3 TRBV5-1 CASSSPAGYTDTQYF TGCGCCAGCAGCTCCCCCGCAGGATACACAGATACGCAGTATTTT
- TRBD2 TRBJ2-1 TRBV12-5 CASAPPLSGLYNEQFF TGTGCTAGCGCTCCCCCCCTTAGCGGGCTCTACAATGAGCAGTTCTTC
- TRBD2 TRBJ2-2 TRBV15 CATSRALGLAGINTGELFF TGTGCCACCAGCAGAGCCCTCGGGCTAGCGGGAATCAACACCGGGGAGCTGTTTTTT
- - TRBJ2-4 TRBV5-1 CASREVYRDLAKNIQYF TGCGCCAGCAGAGAGGTATACCGGGATCTAGCCAAAAACATTCAGTACTTC
once - TRBJ1-5 TRBV19 CASSIIPANQPQHF TGTGCCAGTAGTATAATCCCGGCCAATCAGCCCCAGCATTTT
- - TRBJ1-3 TRBV9 CASSVGGPNSGNTIYF TGTGCCAGCAGCGTAGGTGGGCCGAACTCTGGAAACACCATATATTTT
once TRBD1 TRBJ2-2 TRBV4-1 CASSHPRTGATGELFF TGCGCCAGCAGCCACCCCAGGACAGGGGCCACCGGGGAGCTGTTTTTT
- - TRBJ1-2 TRBV28 CASSGGSWSVGGYTF TGTGCCAGCAGTGGCGGATCATGGAGCGTTGGCGGCTACACCTTC
- - TRBJ2-3 TRBV7-9 CASSHRGPSTDTQYF TGTGCCAGCAGCCACCGCGGACCGAGCACAGATACGCAGTATTTT
few TRBD1 TRBJ1-1 TRBV19 CASRFIGGEPEAFF TGTGCCAGTAGATTTATAGGGGGCGAACCTGAAGCTTTCTTT
- - TRBJ2-1 TRBV30 CAWGVWRSGNEQFF TGTGCCTGGGGGGTCTGGCGGAGTGGGAATGAGCAGTTCTTC
- - TRBJ2-3 TRBV7-3 CASSRGLGMADTQYF TGTGCCAGCAGCCGGGGACTTGGCATGGCAGATACGCAGTATTTT
- TRBD1 TRBJ2-7 TRBV19 CASSIPGQMYEQYF TGTGCCAGTAGTATACCGGGACAGATGTACGAGCAGTACTTC
- - TRBJ2-5 TRBV2 CASERGPQETQYF TGTGCCAGCGAGAGAGGGCCCCAAGAGACCCAGTACTTC
- TRBD1 TRBJ2-1 TRBV29-1 CSVNRGFLEQFF TGCAGCGTGAACAGGGGGTTCTTGGAGCAGTTCTTC
- - TRBJ2-1 TRBV7-9 CASSPPGTRGNEQFF TGTGCCAGCAGCCCCCCCGGGACCCGAGGGAATGAGCAGTTCTTC
- - TRBJ2-5 TRBV28 CASTRQGGETQYF TGTGCCAGCACTCGTCAAGGAGGGGAGACCCAGTACTTC
- - TRBJ1-1 TRBV2 CASSGQGPRNTEAFF TGTGCCAGCAGTGGGCAGGGTCCGCGGAACACTGAAGCTTTCTTT
- - TRBJ1-2 TRBV7-9 CASQGSNYGHTF TGTGCCAGTCAGGGGAGCAACTATGGCCACACCTTC
- TRBD2 TRBJ2-2 TRBV7-2 CASSPLLAGAALNGELFF TGTGCCAGCAGCCCACTACTAGCGGGAGCCGCTTTGAACGGGGAGCTGTTTTTT
- TRBD2 TRBJ2-1 TRBV6-1 CASSGISGKTWNEQFF TGTGCCAGCAGTGGAATTAGCGGGAAGACCTGGAATGAGCAGTTCTTC
- - TRBJ2-2 TRBV5-1 CASSSTQSRSTGELFF TGCGCCAGCAGCTCTACTCAATCCCGAAGCACCGGGGAGCTGTTTTTT
- TRBD2 TRBJ2-1 TRBV27 CASSPTSGRRNNEQFF TGTGCCAGCAGTCCTACCAGCGGGAGGAGAAACAATGAGCAGTTCTTC
- TRBD2 TRBJ2-7 TRBV7-8 CASSSTGGGSEQYF TGTGCCAGCAGCTCAACGGGCGGGGGATCTGAGCAGTACTTC
- TRBD1 TRBJ1-4 TRBV5-1 CASSQQGADEKLFF TGCGCCAGCAGCCAGCAGGGGGCCGATGAAAAACTGTTTTTT
once TRBD1 TRBJ1-1 TRBV10-2 CASSDPGQGRTEAFF TGCGCCAGCAGCGATCCGGGACAGGGGAGAACTGAAGCTTTCTTT
- - TRBJ1-3 TRBV10-3 CAISESGGSGNTIYF TGTGCCATCAGTGAGTCGGGAGGGTCAGGAAACACCATATATTTT
- TRBD2 TRBJ2-3 TRBV29-1 CSVATSGSTDTQYF TGCAGCGTTGCGACTAGCGGGTCCACAGATACGCAGTATTTT
- - TRBJ2-7 TRBV28 CASSLQNYEQYF TGTGCCAGCAGTTTGCAGAACTACGAGCAGTACTTC
once - TRBJ2-1 TRBV19 CASSIGRFRNEQFF TGTGCCAGTAGTATAGGAAGGTTCAGGAATGAGCAGTTCTTC